This T cell receptor (beta chain) was sequenced for a study of blood T cell repertoires in COVID-19 (dated by TCRdb to about 2020). About the study as a whole: Samples covering the acute and convalescent phases of COVID-19 were provided by collaborators in the United States, Italy and Spain. Samples came from the ongoing ImmuneRACE study (first 160 participants) plus 1,254 subjects from 6 global collaborators. Where HLA class I and class II types were available, the types were taken from metadata supplied by the sample provider, not from assay-based typing. Deeply sampled blood TCRbeta repertoires from subjects exposed to, actively infected with, or recovered from COVID-19 were included in the dataset. Sample metadata almost always included a de-identified subject ID, COVID-19 status, age in years and sex. The material from the prospective study consisted of cDNA or gDNA derived from T cells, B-cell-depleted T cells, or PBMCs. The repertoires were made available in a free public database intended to serve as a resource for research on the immune response to SARS-CoV-2. Study-wide conclusions, independent of this receptor: The quantity of clinical and demographic metadata differed by source and by participant and was supplied without curation.

TCRbeta CDR3 regions were amplified from genomic DNA by means of the immunoSEQ Assay, a bias-controlled multiplex PCR. The original pipeline was this. The number of nucleated cells in each sample was estimated by amplification of reference gene primers within the assay. To quantify the absolute abundance of each unique TCRbeta CDR3 rearrangement, sequence reads were collapsed and filtered. Productive Simpson clonality was computed per sample as the square root of Simpson's diversity index over productive rearrangements. What TCRdb holds here is the immuneACCESS table cut down to in-frame rearrangements. Part of the clones is not present; checked against another copy, under half of the missing clones reflect an unresolved V gene, and the others are unexplained. V, J and clone size are those of that table, while D and trimming were read from the DNA. The sample table records 65,000 to 80,000 clones; more than 75% of these occur just once. The ten most abundant clones make up 20% to 25% of the sample.

Measured from the cysteine to the phenylalanine, the CDR3 is 14 residues long. The entry retains the CDR3 DNA only, 42 bases that are in frame from base 1. The V end gives up 4 bases and the J end 1 base, leaving 1 base in the junction not matched to a gene. As encoded in the germline V gene, CDR1 is SGHAT while CDR2 is FQNNGV. Points on this clone: The antigen it recognizes is unknown. Base-call qualities are not available, and no considerably larger clone is one nucleotide away.

Whole blood was collected in K2EDTA tubes by collaborating institutions according to the institutions' own protocols. For TCRbeta analysis, collaborators shipped samples as frozen whole blood, isolated PBMCs, or DNA extracted from either of those sample types. The clonotype was recovered from a human donor in a cohort sampled during active COVID-19. Sequenced sample: peripheral blood. The chain is assembled from TRBV11-2 and TRBJ1-5; 7 nucleotides in the junction match TRBD1. The DNA reads as follows: TGTGCCAGCAGCTCACAGGGGAGCAATCAGCCCCAGCATTTT. This yields the protein CASSSQGSNQPQHF. Supplemented by the reference TRBV11-2 and TRBJ1-5 proteins around the CDR3, the complete variable domain is EAGVAQSPRYKIIEKRQSVAFWCNPISGHATLYWYQQILGQGPKLLIQFQNNGVVDDSQLPKDRFSAERLKGVDSTLKIQPAKLEDSAVYLCASSSQGSNQPQHFGDGTRLSIL.